These 26 T cell receptor beta chains were sequenced from one sample in a study of T cell changes during pregnancy in multiple sclerosis. Generated by immunoSEQ multiplex PCR, the TCRdb table keeps only in-frame clones and is missing some. The sample records roughly 89,000 clones, approximately 95% being singletons. Source: peripheral blood, taken after pregnancy. The receptors were sampled from a female donor in good health, enrolled as a control in a pregnancy study.

This clone was seen more than once but under ten times. The chain couples TRBV2 to TRBJ2-7, with a weak D call TRBD1 (6 bases). There are 14 residues in the CDR3. From germline, CDR1 is SNHLY and CDR2 FYNNEI. With 2 bases removed from V and 2 bases from J, the gap between germline ends came to 10 bases. The CDR3 coding sequence is TGTGCCAGCAGTGAACAGGGGCGTACCTACGAGCAGTACTTC. Its protein is CASSEQGRTYEQYF.

This clone was observed a handful of times. This chain joins TRBV18 and TRBJ1-1; D is unresolved. The V end was cut by 4 bases, the J end by 3 bases, with 18 bases between. This CDR3 has 16 amino acids. In germline, CDR1 is KGHSH, CDR2 LQKENI. The CDR3 protein is CASSLSLTPWDTEAFF. The CDR3 DNA reads as TGTGCCAGCTCACTCTCTCTGACACCTTGGGACACTGAAGCTTTCTTT. The full variable domain, completed using reference TRBV18 and TRBJ1-1, is NAGVMQNPRHLVRRRGQEARLRCSPMKGHSHVYWYRQLPEEGLKFMVYLQKENIIDESGMPKERFSAEFPKEGPSILRIQQVVRGDSAAYFCASSLSLTPWDTEAFFGQGTRLTVV.

V is TRBV6-1 and J is TRBJ1-2; 7 nucleotides agree with TRBD1. The CDR3 sequence is 13 residues long. Losses at the gene ends were 10 bases for V and 2 bases for J; bases not matched to a gene: 7. Germline-derived CDR1 and CDR2 are MNHNS and SASEGT. CDR3 region: CATLTGSNYGYTF. CDR3 sequence (DNA): TGTGCCACCCTGACAGGGTCCAACTATGGCTACACCTTC.

The V gene is TRBV9, the J gene TRBJ2-7; TRBD2 matches at 7 bases. The germline CDR1 and CDR2 sequences are SGDLS and YYNGEE. V gave up 3 bases and J gave up 5 bases; unmatched junction bases: 14. The CDR3 is made up of 16 amino acids. The DNA for the CDR3 is TGTGCCAGCAGCGAGGGTGTAGGCGGGAGTACCGACGAGCAGTACTTC. It translates to CASSEGVGGSTDEQYF.

As regards this clone: This sample also contains other DNA sequences that code for the same CDR3. The V and J genes are TRBV5-1 and TRBJ1-1, with D tentatively TRBD1 (6 bases). CDR3 size: 17 residues. Trimming removed 0 bases at V and 3 bases at J, with 18 bases between. The germline V gene has CDR1 SGHRS and CDR2 YFSETQ. CDR3 bases: TGCGCCAGCAGCTTGGCTTACGGAGAGGACAGCTACACTGAAGCTTTCTTT. Translation gives CASSLAYGEDSYTEAFF. Complete variable domain (other parts from reference TRBV5-1 and TRBJ1-1): KAGVTQTPRYLIKTRGQQVTLSCSPISGHRSVSWYQQTPGQGLQFLFEYFSETQRNKGNFPGRFSGRQFSNSRSEMNVSTLELGDSALYLCASSLAYGEDSYTEAFFGQGTRLTVV.

This chain links TRBV6-5 with TRBJ1-1; a weak D match, TRBD1 (6 bases). The germline V and J ends were trimmed by 4 bases and 7 bases, with 19 bases remaining between them. Looked up from germline, CDR1 is MNHEY and CDR2 is SVGAGI. CDR3 size: 15 residues. The CDR3 DNA follows: TGTGCCAGCAGTTCATCAACAGGGATTGTTGGTGAAGCTTTCTTT. Protein sequence: CASSSSTGIVGEAFF.

The J gene is TRBJ2-7, the V gene TRBV7-2; 8 nucleotides match TRBD1. Trimming cost V 5 bases and J 5 bases; bases outside gene matches: 8. This CDR3 region has 14 residues. The germline gives CDR1 SGHTA, CDR2 FQGNSA. The CDR3 loop reads CASSTGQGFNEQYF. The CDR3 DNA sequence: TGTGCCAGCAGCACCGGACAGGGTTTCAACGAGCAGTACTTC.

This clone was detected once. This chain joins TRBV7-8 and TRBJ2-7, with 10 bases fitting TRBD2. With V trimmed by 5 bases and J by 4 bases, 5 bases remained unmatched. The CDR3 has 14 residues. CDR1 SGHVS and CDR2 FQNEAQ come from the germline V gene. CDR3 coding DNA: TGTGCCAGCAGCACTGGAGCGGGAGGGTACGAGCAGTACTTC. As protein: CASSTGAGGYEQYF.

The rearrangement uses TRBV19 and TRBJ2-4; the D gene is possibly TRBD2 (6 bases). Germline-derived CDR1 and CDR2 are LNHDA and SQIVND (reference sequence). CDR3 length: 13 amino acids. The V and J ends lost 3 bases and 15 bases respectively, with 18 bases between them. CDR3 amino acids: CASSIRTSGFLYF. The CDR3 nucleotides are TGTGCCAGTAGTATTCGTACCAGCGGGTTCCTGTACTTC.

This clone has just a few counts. The chain carries TRBV25-1 and TRBJ2-1, with 13 positions matching TRBD2. Losses at the gene ends were 4 bases for V and 2 bases for J; bases not matched to a gene: 5. CDR1 is MGHDK and CDR2 is SYGVNS in the germline V gene. CDR3 length equals 17 residues. CDR3 loop: CASSAPGTSGTYNEQFF. In DNA form, the CDR3 reads TGTGCCAGCAGTGCCCCCGGGACTAGCGGGACCTACAATGAGCAGTTCTTC.

This clone was recorded once. The chain has TRBV15 and TRBJ2-7; TRBD1 agrees at 7 bases. There are 14 residues in the CDR3. J gave up 1 base and V 3 bases, and 3 bases lay outside the gene matches. CDR1 LNHNV and CDR2 YYDKDF come from the germline V gene (reference sequence). The CDR3 region is CATSRETGSYEQYF. The CDR3 DNA sequence: TGTGCCACCAGCAGGGAGACAGGGTCCTACGAGCAGTACTTC.

The chain is built from TRBV19 and TRBJ2-7, with 9 bases fitting TRBD1. Per the germline V gene, CDR1 is LNHDA and CDR2 is SQIVND (reference sequence). The CDR3 totals 14 residues. Trimming at V came to 5 bases and at J to 6 bases, leaving 8 bases not matched to a gene. The CDR3: CASSSRDRASEQYF. The CDR3 DNA follows: TGTGCCAGTAGTTCCCGGGACAGGGCATCCGAGCAGTACTTC.

V and J are TRBV5-1 and TRBJ2-5, with D possibly TRBD2 on 6 matching bases. The CDR3 consists of 14 residues. The germline V and J ends were trimmed by 1 base and 2 bases, with 9 bases remaining between them. CDR1 SGHRS and CDR2 YFSETQ come from the germline V gene. CDR3 in DNA: TGCGCCAGCAGCTTGCGGGGGTTACAAGAGACCCAGTACTTC. This sequence encodes CASSLRGLQETQYF.

The chain links TRBV27 to TRBJ2-1, with 7 positions matching TRBD1. V trimming: 3 bases; J trimming: 6 bases; junction bases outside the gene matches: 14. CDR3 length: 17 amino acids. CDR1 and CDR2 from the germline V gene are MNHEY and SMNVEV (reference sequence). CDR3 sequence (DNA): TGTGCCAGCAGTTTCCCCCCAGGGGGTGTGTTGGGCAATGAGCAGTTCTTC. Its protein is CASSFPPGGVLGNEQFF.

Written as DNA, the CDR3 is TGTGCCAGCAGCTTGGATTGGGAGTTCTATGGCTACACCTTC. Protein product: CASSLDWEFYGYTF. V is TRBV5-6 and J is TRBJ1-2; no definite D call. The germline V and J ends were trimmed by 0 bases and 4 bases, with 10 bases remaining between them. CDR1 is SGHDT and CDR2 is YYEEEE in the germline V gene. The CDR3 runs 14 residues.

The V and J genes are TRBV28 and TRBJ1-4, with TRBD1 identical over 7 bases. Germline V gene lookup returns CDR1 MDHEN and CDR2 SYDVKM. CDR3 length: 14 amino acids. Trimming cost V 6 bases and J 6 bases; bases outside gene matches: 7. CDR3 region: CASSLDREDEKLFF. The CDR3, as DNA: TGTGCCAGCAGCCTAGACAGGGAAGATGAAAAACTGTTTTTT.

V usage is TRBV5-1 and J usage is TRBJ2-7, with TRBD1 matching over 7 bases. V shed 3 bases and J 3 bases; nucleotides not matched to a gene: 3. This CDR3 is built from 13 residues. The germline CDR1 and CDR2 sequences are SGHRS and YFSETQ. CDR3 residues: CASSSGQVYEQYF. The CDR3 DNA follows: TGCGCCAGCAGCTCCGGACAGGTCTACGAGCAGTACTTC. The full variable domain, rest sourced from reference TRBV5-1 and TRBJ2-7, is KAGVTQTPRYLIKTRGQQVTLSCSPISGHRSVSWYQQTPGQGLQFLFEYFSETQRNKGNFPGRFSGRQFSNSRSEMNVSTLELGDSALYLCASSSGQVYEQYFGPGTRLTVT.

V and J are TRBV6-1 and TRBJ1-1; D is possibly TRBD1 (5 bases). V gave up 4 bases and J gave up 3 bases, with 15 bases separating them. Looked up from germline, CDR1 is MNHNS and CDR2 is SASEGT. CDR3 length equals 15 residues. CDR3 loop: CASSVDTKWDTEAFF. CDR3 in DNA: TGTGCCAGCAGTGTGGACACAAAGTGGGACACTGAAGCTTTCTTT.

The chain is built from TRBV5-1 and TRBJ2-1, with TRBD2 matching over 7 bases. Germline V gene data show CDR1 as SGHRS and CDR2 as YFSETQ. With V trimmed by 1 base and J by 6 bases, 1 base remained unmatched. The CDR3 length is 13 residues. CDR3 amino acids: CASSLRTSNEQFF. The CDR3 DNA reads TGCGCCAGCAGCTTGAGGACTAGCAATGAGCAGTTCTTC.

This clone appeared once. The chain has TRBV7-9 and TRBJ2-1; maybe TRBD2 (6 bases). V lost 3 bases, J lost 5 bases, and 11 bases lay in between. Per germline, CDR1 SEHNR and CDR2 FQNEAQ (reference sequence). The CDR3 totals 14 residues. CDR3 bases: TGTGCCAGCAGCTTTGGTGGAGGGCACAATGAGCAGTTCTTC. Its protein product is CASSFGGGHNEQFF.

The chain couples TRBV19 to TRBJ2-7; 13 nucleotides agree with TRBD2. This CDR3 has 14 residues. J gave up 7 bases and V 5 bases, and 5 bases lay outside the gene matches. Germline loops: CDR1 LNHDA, CDR2 SQIVND (reference sequence). CDR3 in DNA: TGTGCCAGTAGTGGACTAGCGGGAGATGGTGAGCAGTACTTC. This translates into CASSGLAGDGEQYF.

The gene calls are TRBV5-1 and TRBJ2-3, with a tentative D call TRBD1 (6 bases). The CDR3 runs to 14 residues. Germline values: CDR1 SGHRS, CDR2 YFSETQ. Trimming left V 3 bases short and J 4 bases short, with 12 bases between. The CDR3, as DNA: TGCGCCAGCAGCTCTCAGGGGAGCGCAGATACGCAGTATTTT. Translation: CASSSQGSADTQYF.

The genes are TRBV5-1 and TRBJ2-7, with D tentatively TRBD2 (5 bases). The ends were cut back, 0 bases at V and 0 bases at J, with 10 bases in the middle. The CDR3 sequence is 15 residues long. CDR1 and CDR2 (germline): SGHRS, YFSETQ. The CDR3 sequence is CASSLGRRSSYEQYF. The CDR3 DNA follows: TGCGCCAGCAGCTTGGGGAGGCGGTCCTCCTACGAGCAGTACTTC.

This clone was counted only a few times. V is TRBV28 and J is TRBJ2-1; a possible D gene is TRBD1 (6 bases). Germline V CDR1 and CDR2: MDHEN, SYDVKM. V lost 5 bases and J lost 8, with 19 bases in between. The length of the CDR3 is 15 residues. The chain's CDR3 is CASSPRQESWDEQFF. Written as DNA, the CDR3 is TGTGCCAGCAGTCCTCGACAGGAATCATGGGATGAGCAGTTCTTC.

This clone was seen only once. The chain uses TRBV5-5 and TRBJ2-7; a weak D match, TRBD1 (6 bases). Germline V gene data show CDR1 as SGHKS and CDR2 as YYEKEE (reference sequence). Trimming shortened V by 2 bases and J by 2 bases, and 11 bases separated the two germline ends. The CDR3 is made up of 14 amino acids. The CDR3 DNA sequence: TGTGCCAGCAGCTTCCCAGGGGTCCCCTACGAGCAGTACTTC. This gives the protein CASSFPGVPYEQYF. The variable domain in full, completed from reference TRBV5-5 and TRBJ2-7, reads DAGVTQSPTHLIKTRGQQVTLRCSPISGHKSVSWYQQVLGQGPQFIFQYYEKEERGRGNFPDRFSARQFPNYSSELNVNALLLGDSALYLCASSFPGVPYEQYFGPGTRLTVT.

This sequence joins TRBV28 and TRBJ2-7; TRBD2 might be the D (6 bases). Germline V gene sequence: CDR1 MDHEN, CDR2 SYDVKM. Trimming took 3 bases from V and 5 from J, leaving 17 bases between them. The CDR3 consists of 15 residues. The CDR3 bases are TGTGCCAGCAGTTTTTCCACGCGGGACGGCGACGAGCAGTACTTC. Translating it yields CASSFSTRDGDEQYF.